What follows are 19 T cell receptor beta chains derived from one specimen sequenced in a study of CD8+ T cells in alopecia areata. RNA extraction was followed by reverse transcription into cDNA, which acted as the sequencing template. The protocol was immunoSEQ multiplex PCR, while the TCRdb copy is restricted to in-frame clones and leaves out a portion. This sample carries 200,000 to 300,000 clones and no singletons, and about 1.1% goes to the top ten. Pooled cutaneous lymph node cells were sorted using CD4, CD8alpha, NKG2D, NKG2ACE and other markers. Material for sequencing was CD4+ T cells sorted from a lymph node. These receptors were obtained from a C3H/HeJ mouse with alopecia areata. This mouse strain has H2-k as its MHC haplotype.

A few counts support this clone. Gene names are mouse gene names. The sequenced part of the CDR3 DNA is TGTGCCAGCAGTCCCGGGACTGGGGGGACCAACTATGCT. It specifies CASSPGTGGTNYA. The entire CDR3 is CASSPGTGGTNYAEQFF. The J gene is TRBJ2-1, the V gene TRBV13-1; TRBD2 matches at 12 bases. The read falls 4 residues short of the CDR3 end, and the missing part is taken from the germline J gene. Germline assignment: CDR1 NSHNY and CDR2 SYGAGN. V dropped 4 bases and J dropped 1; count of bases not matched to a gene: 6. The CDR3 loop spans 17 amino acids.

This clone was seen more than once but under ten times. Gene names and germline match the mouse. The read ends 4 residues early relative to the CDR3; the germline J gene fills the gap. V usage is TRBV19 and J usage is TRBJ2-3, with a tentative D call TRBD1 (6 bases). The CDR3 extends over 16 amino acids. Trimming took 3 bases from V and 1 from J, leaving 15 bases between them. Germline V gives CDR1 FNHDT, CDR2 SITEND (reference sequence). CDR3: CASSTLRGGGAETLYF. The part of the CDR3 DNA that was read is TGTGCCAGCAGTACCCTCAGGGGAGGGGGTGCAGAA.

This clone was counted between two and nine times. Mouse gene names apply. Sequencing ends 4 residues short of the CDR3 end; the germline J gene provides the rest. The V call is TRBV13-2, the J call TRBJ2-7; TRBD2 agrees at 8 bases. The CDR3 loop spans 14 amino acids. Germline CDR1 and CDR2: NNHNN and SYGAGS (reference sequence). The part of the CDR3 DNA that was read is TGTGCCAGCGGTTCTCCGGCTGGGGGGTAT. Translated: CASGSPAGGY. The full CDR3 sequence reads CASGSPAGGYEQYF.

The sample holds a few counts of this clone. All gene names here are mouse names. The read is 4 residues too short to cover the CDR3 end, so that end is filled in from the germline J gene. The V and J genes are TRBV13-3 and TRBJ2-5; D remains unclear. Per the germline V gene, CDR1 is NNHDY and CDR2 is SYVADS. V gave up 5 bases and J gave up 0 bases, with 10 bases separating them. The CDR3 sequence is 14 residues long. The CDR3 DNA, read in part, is TGTGCCAGCAGCCCCCAGGAGAACCAAGAC. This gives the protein CASSPQENQD. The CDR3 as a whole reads CASSPQENQDTQYF.

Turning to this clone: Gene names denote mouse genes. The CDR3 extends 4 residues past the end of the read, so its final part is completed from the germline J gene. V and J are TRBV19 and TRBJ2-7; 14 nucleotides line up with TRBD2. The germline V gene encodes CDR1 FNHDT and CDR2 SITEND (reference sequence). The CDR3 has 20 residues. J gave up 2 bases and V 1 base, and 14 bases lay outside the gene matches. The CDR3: CASSIIFGTGGARSPYEQYF. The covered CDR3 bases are TGTGCCAGCAGTATAATATTCGGGACTGGGGGGGCGCGTAGCCCCTAT. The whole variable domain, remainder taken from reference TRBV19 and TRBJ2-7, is GGIITQTPKFLIGQEGQKLTLKCQQNFNHDTMYWYRQDSGKGLRLIYYSITENDLQKGDLSEGYDASREKKSSFSLTVTSAQKNEMAVFLCASSIIFGTGGARSPYEQYFGPGTRLTVL.

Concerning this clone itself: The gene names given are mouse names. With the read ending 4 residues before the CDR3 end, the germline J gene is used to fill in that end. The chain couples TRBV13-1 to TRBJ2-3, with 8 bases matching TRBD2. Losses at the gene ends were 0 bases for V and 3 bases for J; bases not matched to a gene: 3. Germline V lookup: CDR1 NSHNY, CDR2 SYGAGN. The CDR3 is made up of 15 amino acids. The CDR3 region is CASSDAMGGAETLYF. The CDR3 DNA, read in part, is TGTGCCAGCAGTGATGCGATGGGGGGGGCAGAA.

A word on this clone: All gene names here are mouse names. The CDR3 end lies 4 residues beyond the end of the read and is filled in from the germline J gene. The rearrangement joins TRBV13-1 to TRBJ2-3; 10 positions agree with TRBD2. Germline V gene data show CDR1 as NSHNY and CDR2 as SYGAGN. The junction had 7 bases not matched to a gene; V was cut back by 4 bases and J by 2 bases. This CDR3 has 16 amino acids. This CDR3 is CASSPLGGRDAETLYF. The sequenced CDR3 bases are TGTGCCAGCAGTCCTCTGGGGGGGCGCGATGCAGAA.

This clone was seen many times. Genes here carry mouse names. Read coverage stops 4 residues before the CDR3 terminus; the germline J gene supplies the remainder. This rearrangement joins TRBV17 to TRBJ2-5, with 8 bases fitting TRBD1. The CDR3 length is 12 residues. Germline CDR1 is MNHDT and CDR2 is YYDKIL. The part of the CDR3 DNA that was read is TGTGCTAGCTCGGGACAGGAGGAC. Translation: CASSGQED. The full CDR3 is CASSGQEDTQYF.

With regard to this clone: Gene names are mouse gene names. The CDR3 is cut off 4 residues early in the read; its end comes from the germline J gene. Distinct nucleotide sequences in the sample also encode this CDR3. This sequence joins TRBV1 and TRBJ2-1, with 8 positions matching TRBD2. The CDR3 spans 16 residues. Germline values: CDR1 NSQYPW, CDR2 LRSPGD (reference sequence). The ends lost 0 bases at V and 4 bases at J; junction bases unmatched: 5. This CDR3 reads CTCSADLLGGYAEQFF. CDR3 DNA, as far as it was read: TGCACCTGCAGTGCAGATCTCCTGGGGGGATATGCT.

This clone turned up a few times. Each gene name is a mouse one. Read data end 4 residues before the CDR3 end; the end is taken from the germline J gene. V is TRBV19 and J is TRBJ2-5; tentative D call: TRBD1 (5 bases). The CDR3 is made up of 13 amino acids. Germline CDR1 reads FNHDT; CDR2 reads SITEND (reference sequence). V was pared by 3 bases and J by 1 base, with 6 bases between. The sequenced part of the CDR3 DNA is TGTGCCAGCAGTAGAGGGGACCAAGAC. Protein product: CASSRGDQD. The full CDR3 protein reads CASSRGDQDTQYF.

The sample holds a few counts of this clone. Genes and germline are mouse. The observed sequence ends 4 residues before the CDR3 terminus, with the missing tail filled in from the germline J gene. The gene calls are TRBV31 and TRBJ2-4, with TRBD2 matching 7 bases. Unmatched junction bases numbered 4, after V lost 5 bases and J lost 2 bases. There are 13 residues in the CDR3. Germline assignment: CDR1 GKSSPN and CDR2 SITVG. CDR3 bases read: TGTGCCTGGCGCTGGGGGAATCAAAAC. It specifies CAWRWGNQN. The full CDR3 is CAWRWGNQNTLYF.

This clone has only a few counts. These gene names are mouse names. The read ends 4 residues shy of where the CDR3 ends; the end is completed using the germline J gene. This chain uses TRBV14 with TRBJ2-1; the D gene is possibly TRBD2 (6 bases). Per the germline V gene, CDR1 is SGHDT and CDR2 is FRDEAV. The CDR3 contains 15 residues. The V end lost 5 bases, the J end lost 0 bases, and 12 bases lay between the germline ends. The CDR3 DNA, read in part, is TGTGCCAGCAGCCCCGGGGGGTATAACTATGCT. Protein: CASSPGGYNYA. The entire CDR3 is CASSPGGYNYAEQFF.

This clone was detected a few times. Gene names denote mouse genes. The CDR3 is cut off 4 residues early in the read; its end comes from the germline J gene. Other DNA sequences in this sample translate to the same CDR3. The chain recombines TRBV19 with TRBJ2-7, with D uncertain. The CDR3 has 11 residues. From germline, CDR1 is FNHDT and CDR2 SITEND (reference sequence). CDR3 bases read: TGTGCCAGCAGAGACATATAT. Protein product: CASRDIY. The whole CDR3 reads CASRDIYEQYF.

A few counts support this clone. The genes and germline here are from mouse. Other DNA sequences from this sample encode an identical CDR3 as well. CDR3 bases read: TGTGCCAGCAGCCGACAGGGTTAT. Residues: CASSRQGY. In full, the CDR3 is CASSRQGYEQYF. The chain links TRBV19 to TRBJ2-7; TRBD1 aligns across 7 bases. From the germline J gene comes the end of the CDR3, since the read stops 4 residues before it. Germline-derived CDR1 and CDR2 are FNHDT and SITEND (reference sequence). The CDR3 is 12 amino acids. The whole variable domain, remainder taken from reference TRBV19 and TRBJ2-7, is GGIITQTPKFLIGQEGQKLTLKCQQNFNHDTMYWYRQDSGKGLRLIYYSITENDLQKGDLSEGYDASREKKSSFSLTVTSAQKNEMAVFLCASSRQGYEQYFGPGTRLTVL.

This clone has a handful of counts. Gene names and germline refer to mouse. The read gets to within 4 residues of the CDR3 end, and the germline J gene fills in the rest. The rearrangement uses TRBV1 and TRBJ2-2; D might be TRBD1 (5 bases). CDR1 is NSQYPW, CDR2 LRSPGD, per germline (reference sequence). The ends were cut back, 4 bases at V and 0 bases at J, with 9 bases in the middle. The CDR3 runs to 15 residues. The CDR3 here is CTCSGEGANTGQLYF. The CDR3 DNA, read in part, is TGCACCTGCAGTGGGGAAGGGGCAAACACCGGG. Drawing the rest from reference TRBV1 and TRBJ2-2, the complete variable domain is VTLLEQNPRWRLVPRGQAVNLRCILKNSQYPWMSWYQQDLQKQLQWLFTLRSPGDKEVKSLPGADYLATRVTDTELRLQVANMSQGRTLYCTCSGEGANTGQLYFGEGSKLTVL.

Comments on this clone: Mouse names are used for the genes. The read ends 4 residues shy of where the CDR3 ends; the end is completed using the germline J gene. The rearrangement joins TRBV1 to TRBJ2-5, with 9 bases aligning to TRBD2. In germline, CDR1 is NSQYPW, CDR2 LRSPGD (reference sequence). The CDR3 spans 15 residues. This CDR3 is CTCSGEGLGWDTQYF. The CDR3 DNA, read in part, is TGCACCTGCAGTGGAGAAGGACTGGGGTGGGAC.

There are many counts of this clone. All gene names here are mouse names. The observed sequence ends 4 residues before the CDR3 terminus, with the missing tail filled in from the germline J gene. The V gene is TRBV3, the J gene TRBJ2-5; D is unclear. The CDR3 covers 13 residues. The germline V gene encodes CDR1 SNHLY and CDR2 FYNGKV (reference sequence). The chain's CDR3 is CASSLQDLDTQYF. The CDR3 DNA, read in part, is TGTGCCAGCAGCCTTCAGGATTTGGAC.

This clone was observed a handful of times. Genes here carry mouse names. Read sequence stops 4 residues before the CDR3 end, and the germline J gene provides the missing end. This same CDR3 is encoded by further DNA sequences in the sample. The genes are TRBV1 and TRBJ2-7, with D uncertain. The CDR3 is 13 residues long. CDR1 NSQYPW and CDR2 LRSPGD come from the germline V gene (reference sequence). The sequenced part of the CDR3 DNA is TGCACCTGCAGTGCAGGCCTGACTTAT. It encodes CTCSAGLTY. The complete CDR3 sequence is CTCSAGLTYEQYF. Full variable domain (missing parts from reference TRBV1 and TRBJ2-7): VTLLEQNPRWRLVPRGQAVNLRCILKNSQYPWMSWYQQDLQKQLQWLFTLRSPGDKEVKSLPGADYLATRVTDTELRLQVANMSQGRTLYCTCSAGLTYEQYFGPGTRLTVL.

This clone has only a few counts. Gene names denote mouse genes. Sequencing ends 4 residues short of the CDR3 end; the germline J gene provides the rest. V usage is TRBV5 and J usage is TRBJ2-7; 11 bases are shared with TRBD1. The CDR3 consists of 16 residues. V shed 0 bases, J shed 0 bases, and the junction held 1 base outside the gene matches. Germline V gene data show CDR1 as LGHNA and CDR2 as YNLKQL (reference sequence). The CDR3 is CASSQDGTGGSYEQYF. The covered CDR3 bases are TGTGCCAGCAGCCAAGATGGGACAGGGGGCTCCTAT.